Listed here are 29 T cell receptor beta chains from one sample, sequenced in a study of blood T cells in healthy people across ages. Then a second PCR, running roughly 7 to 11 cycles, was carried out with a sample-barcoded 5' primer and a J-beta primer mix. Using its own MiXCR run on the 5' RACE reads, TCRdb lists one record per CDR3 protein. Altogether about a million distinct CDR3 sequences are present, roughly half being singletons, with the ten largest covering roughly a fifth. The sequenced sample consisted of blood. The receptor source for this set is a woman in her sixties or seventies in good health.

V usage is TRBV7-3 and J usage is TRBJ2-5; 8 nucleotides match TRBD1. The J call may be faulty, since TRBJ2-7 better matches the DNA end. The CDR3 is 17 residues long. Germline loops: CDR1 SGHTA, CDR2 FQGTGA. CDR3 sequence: CASSLTHVGTGEYEQYF. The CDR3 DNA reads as TGTGCCAGCAGCTTAACCCACGTCGGGACAGGAGAATACGAGCAGTACTTC.

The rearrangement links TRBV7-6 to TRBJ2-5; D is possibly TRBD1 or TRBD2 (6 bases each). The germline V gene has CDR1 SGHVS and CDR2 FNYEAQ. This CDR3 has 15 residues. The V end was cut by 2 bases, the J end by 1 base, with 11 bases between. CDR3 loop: CASSLPTGAQETQYF. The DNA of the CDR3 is TGTGCCAGCAGCTTACCGACGGGGGCCCAAGAGACCCAGTACTTC. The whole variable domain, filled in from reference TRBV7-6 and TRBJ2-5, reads GAGVSQSPRYKVTKRGQDVALRCDPISGHVSLYWYRQALGQGPEFLTYFNYEAQQDKSGLPNDRFSAERPEGSISTLTIQRTEQRDSAMYRCASSLPTGAQETQYFGPGTRLLVL.

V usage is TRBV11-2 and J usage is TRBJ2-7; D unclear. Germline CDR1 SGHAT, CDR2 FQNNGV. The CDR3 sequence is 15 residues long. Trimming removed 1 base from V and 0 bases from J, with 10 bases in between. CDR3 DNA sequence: TGTGCCAGCAGCTTAGGGCAGAGGAGCTCCTACGAGCAGTACTTC. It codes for CASSLGQRSSYEQYF.

The chain's CDR3 is CSATSPGDYEQYF. In nucleotides, the CDR3 is TGCAGTGCTACCTCACCGGGAGATTACGAGCAGTACTTC. The genes are TRBV20-1 and TRBJ2-7, with D perhaps matching TRBD2 (6 bases). The germline V gene encodes CDR1 DFQATT and CDR2 SNEGSKA (reference sequence). The CDR3 runs to 13 residues. Trimming stripped 4 bases from V and 4 bases from J, with 14 bases between.

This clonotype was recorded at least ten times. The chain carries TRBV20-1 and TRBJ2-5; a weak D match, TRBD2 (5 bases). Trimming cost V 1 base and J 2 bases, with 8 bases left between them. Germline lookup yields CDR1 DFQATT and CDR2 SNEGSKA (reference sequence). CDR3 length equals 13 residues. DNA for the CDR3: TGCAGTGCTAGAGGAGGGTATCAAGAGACCCAGTACTTC. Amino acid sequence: CSARGGYQETQYF.

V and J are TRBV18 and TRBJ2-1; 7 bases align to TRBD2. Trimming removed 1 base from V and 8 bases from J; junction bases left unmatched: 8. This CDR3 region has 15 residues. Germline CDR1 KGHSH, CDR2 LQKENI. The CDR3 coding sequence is TGTGCCAGCTCACCACAGCAGGGAGGGGAGGATGAGCAGTTCTTC. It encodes CASSPQQGGEDEQFF.

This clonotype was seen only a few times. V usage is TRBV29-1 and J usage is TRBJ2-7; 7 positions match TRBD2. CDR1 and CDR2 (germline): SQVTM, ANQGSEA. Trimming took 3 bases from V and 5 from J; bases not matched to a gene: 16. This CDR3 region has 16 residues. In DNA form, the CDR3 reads TGCAGCGTTGAGGAGGGACTAACCGTCGGCGTCCACGAGCAGTACTTC. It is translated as CSVEEGLTVGVHEQYF.

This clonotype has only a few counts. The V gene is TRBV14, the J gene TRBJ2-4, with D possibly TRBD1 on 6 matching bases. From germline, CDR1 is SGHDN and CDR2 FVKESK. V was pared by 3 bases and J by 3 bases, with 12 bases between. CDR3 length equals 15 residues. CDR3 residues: CASSHSTGIKNIQYF. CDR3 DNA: TGTGCCAGCAGCCACAGTACAGGGATCAAAAACATTCAGTACTTC.

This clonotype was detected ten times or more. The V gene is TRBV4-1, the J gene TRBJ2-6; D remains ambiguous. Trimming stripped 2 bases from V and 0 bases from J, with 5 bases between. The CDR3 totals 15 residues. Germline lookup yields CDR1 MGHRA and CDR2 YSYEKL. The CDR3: CASSQPYSGANVLTF. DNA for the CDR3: TGCGCCAGCAGCCAACCCTACTCTGGGGCCAACGTCCTGACTTTC.

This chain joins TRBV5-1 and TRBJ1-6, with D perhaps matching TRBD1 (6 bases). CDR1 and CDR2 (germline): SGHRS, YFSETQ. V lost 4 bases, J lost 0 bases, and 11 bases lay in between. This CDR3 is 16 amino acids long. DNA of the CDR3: TGCGCCAGCAGCCAGGCGGACAGCTCCTATAATTCACCCCTCCACTTT. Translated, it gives CASSQADSSYNSPLHF.

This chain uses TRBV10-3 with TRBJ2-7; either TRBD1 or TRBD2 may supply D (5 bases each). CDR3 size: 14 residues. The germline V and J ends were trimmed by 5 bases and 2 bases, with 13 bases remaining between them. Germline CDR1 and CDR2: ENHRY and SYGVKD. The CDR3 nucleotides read TGTGCCATCAGTACCGGGACCAACACCTACGAGCAGTACTTC. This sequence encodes CAISTGTNTYEQYF.

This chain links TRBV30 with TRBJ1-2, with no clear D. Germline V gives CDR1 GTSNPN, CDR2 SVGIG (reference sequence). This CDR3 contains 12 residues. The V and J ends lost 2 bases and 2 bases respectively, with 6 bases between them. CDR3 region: CAWSRQNYGYTF. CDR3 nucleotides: TGTGCCTGGAGTCGGCAGAACTATGGCTACACCTTC.

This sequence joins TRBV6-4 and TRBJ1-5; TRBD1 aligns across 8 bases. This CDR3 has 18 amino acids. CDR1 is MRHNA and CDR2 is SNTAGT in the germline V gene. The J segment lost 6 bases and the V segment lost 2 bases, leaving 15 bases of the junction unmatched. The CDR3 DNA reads TGTGCCAGCAGTGACAACCTTGGGACAGGCGACGCGATTCAGCCCCAGCATTTT. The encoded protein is CASSDNLGTGDAIQPQHF.

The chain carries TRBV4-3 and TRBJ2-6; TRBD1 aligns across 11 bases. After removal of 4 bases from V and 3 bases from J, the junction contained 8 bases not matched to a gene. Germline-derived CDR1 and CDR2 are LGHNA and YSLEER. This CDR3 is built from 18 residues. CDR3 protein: CASSPIGQGAIGANVLTF. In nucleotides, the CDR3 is TGCGCCAGCAGCCCCATTGGACAGGGGGCGATTGGGGCCAACGTCCTGACTTTC.

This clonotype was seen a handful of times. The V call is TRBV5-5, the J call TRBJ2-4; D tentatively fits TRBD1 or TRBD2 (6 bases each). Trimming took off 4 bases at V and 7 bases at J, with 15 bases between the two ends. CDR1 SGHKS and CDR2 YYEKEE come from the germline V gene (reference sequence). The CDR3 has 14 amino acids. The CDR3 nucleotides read TGTGCCAGCAGCCCGGGACAAGGGGGGAACATTCAGTACTTC. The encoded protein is CASSPGQGGNIQYF.

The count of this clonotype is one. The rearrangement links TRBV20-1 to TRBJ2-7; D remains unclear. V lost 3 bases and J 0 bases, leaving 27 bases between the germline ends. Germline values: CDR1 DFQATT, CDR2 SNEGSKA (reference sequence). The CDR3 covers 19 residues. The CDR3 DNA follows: TGCAGTGCTAGGCCGGCAGTGTCTAGTTTCATTGGCAGCTCCTACGAGCAGTACTTC. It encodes CSARPAVSSFIGSSYEQYF.

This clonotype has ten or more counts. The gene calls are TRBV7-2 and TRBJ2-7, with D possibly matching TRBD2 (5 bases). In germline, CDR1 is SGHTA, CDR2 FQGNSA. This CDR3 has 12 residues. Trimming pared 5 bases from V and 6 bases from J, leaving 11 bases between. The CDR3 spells CASSPGRGEQYF. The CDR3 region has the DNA TGTGCCAGCAGCCCAGGACGGGGCGAGCAGTACTTC.

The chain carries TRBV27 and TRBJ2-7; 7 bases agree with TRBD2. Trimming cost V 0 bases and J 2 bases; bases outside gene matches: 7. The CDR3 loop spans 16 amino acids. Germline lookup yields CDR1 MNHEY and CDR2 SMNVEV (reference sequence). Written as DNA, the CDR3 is TGTGCCAGCAGTTTATCCCTAGCGGAAGAAGCCTACGAGCAGTACTTC. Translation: CASSLSLAEEAYEQYF.

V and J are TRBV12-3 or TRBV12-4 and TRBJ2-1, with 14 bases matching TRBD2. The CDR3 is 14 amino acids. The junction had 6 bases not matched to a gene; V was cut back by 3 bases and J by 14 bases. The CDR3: CASSLGGLAGVKFF. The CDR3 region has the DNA TGTGCCAGCAGTTTGGGGGGACTAGCGGGAGTTAAGTTCTTC.

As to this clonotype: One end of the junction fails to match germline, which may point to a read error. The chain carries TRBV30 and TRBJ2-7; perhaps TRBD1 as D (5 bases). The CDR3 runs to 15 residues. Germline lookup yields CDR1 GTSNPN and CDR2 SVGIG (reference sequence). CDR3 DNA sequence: TGTGCCTGGACGGGCATATATGGGGCCGCCTACGAGCAGTGCTTC. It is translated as CAWTGIYGAAYEQCF.

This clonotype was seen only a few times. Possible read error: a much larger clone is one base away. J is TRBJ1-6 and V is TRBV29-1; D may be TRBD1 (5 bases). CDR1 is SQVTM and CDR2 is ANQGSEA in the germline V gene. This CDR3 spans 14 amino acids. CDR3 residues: CSVQTGTLGSPPHF. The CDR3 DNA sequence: TGCAGCGTTCAAACGGGGACCTTAGGTTCACCCCCCCACTTT.

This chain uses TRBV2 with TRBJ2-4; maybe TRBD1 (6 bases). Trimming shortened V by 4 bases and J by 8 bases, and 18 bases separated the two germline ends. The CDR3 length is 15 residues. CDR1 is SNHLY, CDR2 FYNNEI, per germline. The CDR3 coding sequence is TGTGCCAGCAGTGCACAGGGTGGTATGGGTGACATTCAGTACTTC. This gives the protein CASSAQGGMGDIQYF.

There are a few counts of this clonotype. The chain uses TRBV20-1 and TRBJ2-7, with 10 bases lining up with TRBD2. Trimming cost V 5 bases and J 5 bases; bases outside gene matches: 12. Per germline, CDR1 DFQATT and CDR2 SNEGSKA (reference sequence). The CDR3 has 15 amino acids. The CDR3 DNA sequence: TGCAGTGCTTTGGGGCTAGCGGGAGCCGGCAACGAGCAGTACTTC. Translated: CSALGLAGAGNEQYF.

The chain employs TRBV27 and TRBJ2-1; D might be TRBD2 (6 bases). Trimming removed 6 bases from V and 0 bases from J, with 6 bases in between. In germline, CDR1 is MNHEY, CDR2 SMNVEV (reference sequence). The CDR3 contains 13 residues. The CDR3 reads CASRTSSYNEQFF. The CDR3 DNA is TGTGCCAGCAGGACTAGCTCCTACAATGAGCAGTTCTTC.

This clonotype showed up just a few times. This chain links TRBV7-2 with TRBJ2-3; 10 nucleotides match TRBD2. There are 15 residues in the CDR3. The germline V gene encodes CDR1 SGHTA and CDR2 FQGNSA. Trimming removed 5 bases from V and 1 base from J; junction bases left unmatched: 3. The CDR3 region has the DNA TGTGCCAGCAGCGGACTAGCGGTACGCACAGATACGCAGTATTTT. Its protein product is CASSGLAVRTDTQYF.

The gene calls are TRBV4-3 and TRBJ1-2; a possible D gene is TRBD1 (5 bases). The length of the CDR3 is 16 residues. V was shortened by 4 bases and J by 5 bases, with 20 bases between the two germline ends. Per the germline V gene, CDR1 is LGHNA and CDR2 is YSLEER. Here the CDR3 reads CASSPQGEYVVYGYTF. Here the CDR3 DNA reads TGCGCCAGCAGCCCCCAGGGAGAATATGTTGTATATGGCTACACCTTC.

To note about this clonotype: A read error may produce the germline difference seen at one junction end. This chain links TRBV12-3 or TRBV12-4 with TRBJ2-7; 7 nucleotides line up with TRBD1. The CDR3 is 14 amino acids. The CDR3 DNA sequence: TGCGCCAGCAGTCTACAGGGGTCGAATTACGAGCAGTACTTC. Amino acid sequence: CASSLQGSNYEQYF.

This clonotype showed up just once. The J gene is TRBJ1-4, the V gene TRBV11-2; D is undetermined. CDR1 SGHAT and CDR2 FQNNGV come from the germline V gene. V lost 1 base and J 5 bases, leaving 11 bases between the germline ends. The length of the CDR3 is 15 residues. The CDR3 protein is CASSLAPGFNEKLFF. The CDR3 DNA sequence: TGTGCCAGCAGCTTAGCCCCGGGCTTCAATGAAAAACTGTTTTTT.

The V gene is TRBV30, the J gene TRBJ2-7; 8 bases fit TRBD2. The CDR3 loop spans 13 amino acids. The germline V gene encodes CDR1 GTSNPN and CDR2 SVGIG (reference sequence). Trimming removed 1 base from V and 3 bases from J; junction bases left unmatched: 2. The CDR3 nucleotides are TGTGCCTGGAGTGGGCGGGGGGACTACGAGCAGTACTTC. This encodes CAWSGRGDYEQYF.